These 16 T cell receptor beta chains share one sample of origin, sequenced in a study of shared clonotypes between healthy human individuals. The data were produced by immunoSEQ multiplex PCR, yet TCRdb's version contains in-frame clones alone and is incomplete. The sample shows approximately 2.1 million clones, 90% to 95% of them seen only once. Specimen: naive CD4+ T cells from PBMCs. Subset of the sample: CD45RA+ positively selected. All receptors derive from a man between 18 and 35 years old in good health. Some clones in this sample may be carry-over from other donors' samples.

The chain employs TRBV9 and TRBJ1-2; tentative D call: TRBD1 (6 bases). Germline values: CDR1 SGDLS, CDR2 YYNGEE. V lost 4 bases and J lost 6, with 13 bases in between. This CDR3 has 13 amino acids. CDR3 bases: TGTGCCAGCAGCCGAGGGGGGTTTAATGGCTACACCTTC. Translating gives CASSRGGFNGYTF. Supplemented by reference TRBV9 and TRBJ1-2, the full variable domain reads DSGVTQTPKHLITATGQRVTLRCSPRSGDLSVYWYQQSLDQGLQFLIQYYNGEERAKGNILERFSAQQFPDLHSELNLSSLELGDSALYFCASSRGGFNGYTFGSGTRLTVV.

The chain carries TRBV2 and TRBJ2-7; 9 nucleotides align to TRBD1. The V and J ends lost 10 bases and 1 base, in that order; junction bases with no gene match: 5. The CDR3 has 13 residues. From germline, CDR1 is SNHLY and CDR2 FYNNEI. The CDR3 DNA is TGTGCCATCCGGGGACAGGGATCCTACGAGCAGTACTTC. Amino acids: CAIRGQGSYEQYF.

This chain uses TRBV10-3 with TRBJ1-1, with TRBD1 as a possible D gene (6 bases). The CDR3 is 15 amino acids. Germline V lookup: CDR1 ENHRY, CDR2 SYGVKD. V was cut by 0 bases and J by 1 base, with 9 bases left in between. Written as DNA, the CDR3 is TGTGCCATCAGTGAGTCGAGAGGGGGGAACACTGAAGCTTTCTTT. It translates to CAISESRGGNTEAFF.

The V gene is TRBV6-6, the J gene TRBJ2-1; D is unresolved. CDR3 length: 14 amino acids. Trimming stripped 10 bases from V and 6 bases from J, with 19 bases between. Germline assignment: CDR1 MNHNY and CDR2 SVGAGI (reference sequence). The CDR3 sequence: CATAGNLVSNEQFF. The CDR3 DNA reads TGTGCCACCGCAGGTAATTTAGTGTCCAATGAGCAGTTCTTC.

The V and J genes are TRBV7-9 and TRBJ2-1; 7 bases line up with TRBD1. The CDR3 runs 15 residues. V lost 1 base and J lost 8; bases outside the gene matches: 8. CDR1 is SEHNR, CDR2 FQNEAQ, per germline (reference sequence). CDR3 loop: CASSLGGQRGDEQFF. The CDR3 DNA is TGTGCCAGCAGCTTAGGGGGACAGAGAGGGGATGAGCAGTTCTTC.

This rearrangement joins TRBV9 to TRBJ2-1; 12 nucleotides align to TRBD2. The V and J ends lost 3 bases and 6 bases, in that order; junction bases with no gene match: 4. There are 15 residues in the CDR3. CDR1 is SGDLS and CDR2 is YYNGEE in the germline V gene. CDR3: CASSAGLAGFNEQFF. The CDR3 DNA follows: TGTGCCAGCAGCGCGGGACTAGCGGGTTTCAATGAGCAGTTCTTC. Full variable domain (rest looked up from reference TRBV9 and TRBJ2-1): DSGVTQTPKHLITATGQRVTLRCSPRSGDLSVYWYQQSLDQGLQFLIQYYNGEERAKGNILERFSAQQFPDLHSELNLSSLELGDSALYFCASSAGLAGFNEQFFGPGTRLTVL.

CDR3 amino acids: CATGDWTEAFF. The CDR3 nucleotides read TGTGCCACTGGGGACTGGACTGAAGCTTTCTTT. The chain uses TRBV6-5 and TRBJ1-1; tentative D call: TRBD1 (5 bases). Trimming left V 10 bases short and J 5 bases short, with 11 bases between. Germline values: CDR1 MNHEY, CDR2 SVGAGI. The CDR3 runs 11 residues.

The chain employs TRBV9 and TRBJ1-3, with a weak D call TRBD1 (5 bases). V gave up 3 bases and J gave up 2 bases, with 12 bases separating them. Looked up from germline, CDR1 is SGDLS and CDR2 is YYNGEE. This CDR3 is 15 amino acids long. The CDR3 DNA follows: TGTGCCAGCAGCGCTCTCAGGGTAACTGGAAACACCATATATTTT. Translated, it gives CASSALRVTGNTIYF.

The rearrangement uses TRBV18 and TRBJ1-5, with D unclear. Per the germline V gene, CDR1 is KGHSH and CDR2 is LQKENI. V was clipped by 6 bases and J by 2 bases, with 14 bases between them. The CDR3 runs to 15 residues. CDR3 sequence reads: CASSPGEGRNQPQHF. CDR3 DNA: TGTGCCAGCTCCCCAGGCGAAGGGCGCAATCAGCCCCAGCATTTT. Full variable domain (outside the CDR3, taken from reference TRBV18 and TRBJ1-5): NAGVMQNPRHLVRRRGQEARLRCSPMKGHSHVYWYRQLPEEGLKFMVYLQKENIIDESGMPKERFSAEFPKEGPSILRIQQVVRGDSAAYFCASSPGEGRNQPQHFGDGTRLSIL.

The chain employs TRBV28 and TRBJ2-3; D not certain. Trimming shortened V by 9 bases and J by 6 bases, and 13 bases separated the two germline ends. CDR1 MDHEN and CDR2 SYDVKM come from the germline V gene. CDR3 length equals 12 residues. The CDR3 coding sequence is TGTGCCAGTACCTCAATGGGGGATACGCAGTATTTT. Protein sequence: CASTSMGDTQYF.

The chain is built from TRBV29-1 and TRBJ2-7; 9 bases map to TRBD1. Per the germline V gene, CDR1 is SQVTM and CDR2 is ANQGSEA. J was trimmed by 5 bases and V by 6 bases; bases with no gene match: 11. The CDR3 is made up of 14 amino acids. In nucleotides, the CDR3 is TGCAGCGTGTCCCCCGGGACAGGGCGCCACGAGCAGTACTTC. Protein sequence: CSVSPGTGRHEQYF.

The rearrangement links TRBV30 to TRBJ1-2; the D gene is possibly TRBD1 (5 bases). The CDR3 contains 12 residues. The V end was cut by 6 bases, the J end by 4 bases, with 12 bases between. Germline lookup yields CDR1 GTSNPN and CDR2 SVGIG (reference sequence). Here the CDR3 reads CACHGALYGYTF. The CDR3 DNA reads as TGTGCCTGCCACGGGGCGCTCTATGGCTACACCTTC.

The chain is built from TRBV28 and TRBJ1-2; D is possibly TRBD1 (6 bases). The V gene lost 6 bases and the J gene lost 8 bases, with 22 bases spanning the gap. Per the germline V gene, CDR1 is MDHEN and CDR2 is SYDVKM. The CDR3 has 15 residues. The CDR3 loop is CASRTPRGTVGGYTF. CDR3 DNA: TGTGCCAGCAGAACCCCGAGGGGGACTGTGGGAGGCTACACCTTC.

This clone was seen a few times. The chain is built from TRBV6-6 and TRBJ1-3; D not certain. The CDR3 loop spans 12 amino acids. Germline V gives CDR1 MNHNY, CDR2 SVGAGI (reference sequence). The germline V and J ends were trimmed by 11 bases and 4 bases, with 12 bases remaining between them. Here the CDR3 DNA reads TGTGCCTGTAAAAGGTTGGGAAACACCATATATTTT. It encodes CACKRLGNTIYF.

The chain joins TRBV5-4 to TRBJ2-3, with 8 bases matching TRBD2. This CDR3 region has 15 residues. Germline assignment: CDR1 SGHNT and CDR2 YYREEE (reference sequence). The V segment lost 5 bases and the J segment 2 bases; nucleotides outside the gene matches: 7. The CDR3 protein is CASRGPLADTDTQYF. The CDR3 coding sequence is TGTGCCAGCAGGGGCCCACTAGCGGACACAGATACGCAGTATTTT.

The chain has TRBV5-1 and TRBJ2-6; tentative D call: TRBD2 (6 bases). CDR3 length: 17 amino acids. Per the germline V gene, CDR1 is SGHRS and CDR2 is YFSETQ. V was clipped by 2 bases and J by 6 bases, with 18 bases between them. CDR3 sequence (DNA): TGCGCCAGCAGCTTCCGGCGGGGCGGGTATGAGGCCAACGTCCTGACTTTC. It specifies CASSFRRGGYEANVLTF.